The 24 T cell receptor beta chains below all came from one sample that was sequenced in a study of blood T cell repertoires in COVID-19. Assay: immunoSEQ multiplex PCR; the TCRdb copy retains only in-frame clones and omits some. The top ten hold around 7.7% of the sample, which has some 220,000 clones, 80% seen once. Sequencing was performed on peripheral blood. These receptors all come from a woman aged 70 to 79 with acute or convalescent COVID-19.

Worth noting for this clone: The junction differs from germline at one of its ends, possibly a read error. CDR3 bases: TGCGCCTGCAGCTGGGGGCCTCGCGGGGGGGATACGCAGTATTTT. As protein: CACSWGPRGGDTQYF. The V gene is TRBV5-1, the J gene TRBJ2-3, with TRBD2 matching over 8 bases. The CDR3 covers 15 residues. The germline gives CDR1 SGHRS, CDR2 YFSETQ. Full variable domain (remainder filled in from reference TRBV5-1 and TRBJ2-3): KAGVTQTPRYLIKTRGQQVTLSCSPISGHRSVSWYQQTPGQGLQFLFEYFSETQRNKGNFPGRFSGRQFSNSRSEMNVSTLELGDSALYLCACSWGPRGGDTQYFGPGTRLTVL.

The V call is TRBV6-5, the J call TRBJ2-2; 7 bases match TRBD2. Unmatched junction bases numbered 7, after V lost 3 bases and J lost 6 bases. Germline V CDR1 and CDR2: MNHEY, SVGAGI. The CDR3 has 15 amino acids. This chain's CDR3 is CASSYRGRVPGELFF. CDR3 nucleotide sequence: TGTGCCAGCAGTTATAGAGGGAGGGTCCCCGGGGAGCTGTTTTTT.

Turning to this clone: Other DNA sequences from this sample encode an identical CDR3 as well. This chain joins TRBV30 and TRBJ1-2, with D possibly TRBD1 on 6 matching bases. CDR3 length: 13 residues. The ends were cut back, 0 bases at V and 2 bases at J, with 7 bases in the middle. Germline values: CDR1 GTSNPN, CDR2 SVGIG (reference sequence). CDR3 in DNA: TGTGCCTGGAGTGTCGGACAGAACTATGGCTACACCTTC. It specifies CAWSVGQNYGYTF.

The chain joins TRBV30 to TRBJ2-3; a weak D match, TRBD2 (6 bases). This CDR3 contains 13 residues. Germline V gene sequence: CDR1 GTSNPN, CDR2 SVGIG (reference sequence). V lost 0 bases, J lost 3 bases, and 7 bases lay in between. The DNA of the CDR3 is TGTGCCTGGAGTGTTGCGGGGACAGATACGCAGTATTTT. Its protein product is CAWSVAGTDTQYF.

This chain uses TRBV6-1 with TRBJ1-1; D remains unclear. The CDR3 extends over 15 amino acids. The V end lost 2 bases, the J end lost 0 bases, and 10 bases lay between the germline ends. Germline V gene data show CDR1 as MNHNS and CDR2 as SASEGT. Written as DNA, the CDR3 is TGTGCCAGCAGTGAATACGCCAGGATGAACACTGAAGCTTTCTTT. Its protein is CASSEYARMNTEAFF.

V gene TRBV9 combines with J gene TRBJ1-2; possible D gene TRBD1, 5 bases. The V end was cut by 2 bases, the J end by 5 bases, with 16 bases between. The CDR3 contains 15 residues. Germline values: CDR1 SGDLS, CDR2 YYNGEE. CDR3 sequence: CASSVQPAGPYGYTF. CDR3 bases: TGTGCCAGCAGCGTGCAACCGGCGGGGCCATATGGCTACACCTTC.

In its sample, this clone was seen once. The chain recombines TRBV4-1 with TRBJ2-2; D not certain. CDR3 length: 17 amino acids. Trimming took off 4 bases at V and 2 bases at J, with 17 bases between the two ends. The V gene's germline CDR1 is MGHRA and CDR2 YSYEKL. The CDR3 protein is CASSRARTLPNTGELFF. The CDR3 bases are TGCGCCAGCAGCCGCGCAAGAACCCTGCCTAACACCGGGGAGCTGTTTTTT.

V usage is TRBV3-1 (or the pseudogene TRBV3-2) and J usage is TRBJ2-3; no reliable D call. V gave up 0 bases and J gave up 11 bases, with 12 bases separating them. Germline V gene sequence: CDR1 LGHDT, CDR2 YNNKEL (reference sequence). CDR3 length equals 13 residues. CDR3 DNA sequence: TGTGCCAGCAGCCAAGATGTTTTAGTTGGGCAGTATTTT. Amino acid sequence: CASSQDVLVGQYF.

This chain's CDR3 is CASSLTRGGRTDTQYF. The CDR3 coding sequence is TGTGCCAGCAGCTTGACACGCGGGGGACGCACAGATACGCAGTATTTT. The chain employs TRBV7-2 and TRBJ2-3; 7 positions match TRBD2. This CDR3 has 16 residues. V dropped 3 bases and J dropped 1; count of bases not matched to a gene: 7. Germline V gives CDR1 SGHTA, CDR2 FQGNSA.

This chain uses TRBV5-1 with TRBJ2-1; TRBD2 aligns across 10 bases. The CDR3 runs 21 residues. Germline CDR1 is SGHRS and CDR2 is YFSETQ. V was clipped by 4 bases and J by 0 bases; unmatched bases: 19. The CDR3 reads CASSPGGGLAGAPSSYNEQFF. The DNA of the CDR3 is TGCGCCAGCAGCCCCGGTGGCGGGCTAGCGGGGGCCCCTAGCTCCTACAATGAGCAGTTCTTC.

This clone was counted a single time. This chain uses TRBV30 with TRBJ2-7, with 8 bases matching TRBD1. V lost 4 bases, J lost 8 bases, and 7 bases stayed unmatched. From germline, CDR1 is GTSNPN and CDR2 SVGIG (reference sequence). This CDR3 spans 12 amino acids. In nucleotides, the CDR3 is TGTGCCTGGATAGAATGGACAGGGCAGCAGTACTTC. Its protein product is CAWIEWTGQQYF.

As DNA, the CDR3 is TGTGCCAGCAGCCATACAGGGAGAACGAATTCACCCCTCCACTTT. Encoded protein: CASSHTGRTNSPLHF. The V gene is TRBV5-8, the J gene TRBJ1-6; possible D gene TRBD1, 6 bases. The CDR3 length is 15 residues. Germline V gene data show CDR1 as SGHTS and CDR2 as YDEGEE. V lost 4 bases to trimming and J lost 7 bases, with 15 bases between them.

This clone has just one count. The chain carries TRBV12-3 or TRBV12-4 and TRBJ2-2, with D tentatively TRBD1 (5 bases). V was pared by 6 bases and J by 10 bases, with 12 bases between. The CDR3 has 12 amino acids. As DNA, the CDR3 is TGTGCCAGCAGCCGTCGACAGACGGAGCTGTTTTTT. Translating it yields CASSRRQTELFF.

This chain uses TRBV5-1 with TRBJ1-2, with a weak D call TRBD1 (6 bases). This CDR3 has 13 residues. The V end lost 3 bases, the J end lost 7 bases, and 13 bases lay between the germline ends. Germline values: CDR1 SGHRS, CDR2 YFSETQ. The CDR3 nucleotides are TGCGCCAGCAGCTCACAGGGTTCGGGTGGCTACACCTTC. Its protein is CASSSQGSGGYTF.

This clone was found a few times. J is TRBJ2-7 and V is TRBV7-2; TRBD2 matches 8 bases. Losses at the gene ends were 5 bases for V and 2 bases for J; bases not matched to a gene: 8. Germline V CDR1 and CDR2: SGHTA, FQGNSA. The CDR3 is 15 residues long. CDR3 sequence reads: CASSRTTSGTYEQYF. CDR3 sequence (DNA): TGTGCCAGCAGCAGAACTACTAGCGGAACCTACGAGCAGTACTTC.

The CDR3 bases are TGCACCAGCAGCCGATCTCCAGGGACAGGGGGCAATGAGCAGTTCTTC. Residues: CTSSRSPGTGGNEQFF. The chain recombines TRBV1 with TRBJ2-1; TRBD1 is the table's D call and was not checked against the DNA. TRBV1 is a known pseudogene. The CDR3 loop spans 16 amino acids.

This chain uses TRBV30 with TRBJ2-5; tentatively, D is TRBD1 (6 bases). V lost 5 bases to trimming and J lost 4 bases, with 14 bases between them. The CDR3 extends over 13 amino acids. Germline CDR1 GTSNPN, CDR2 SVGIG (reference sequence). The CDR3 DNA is TGTGCCTGGCTCACACAGGGTGGAGAGACCCAGTACTTC. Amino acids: CAWLTQGGETQYF.

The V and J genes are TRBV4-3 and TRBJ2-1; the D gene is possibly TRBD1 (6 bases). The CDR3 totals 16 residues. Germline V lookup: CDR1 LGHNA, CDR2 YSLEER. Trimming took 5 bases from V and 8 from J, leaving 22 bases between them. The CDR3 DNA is TGCGCCAGCAGCAAATGGACCAGCTGGGGGCCCGATGAGCAGTTCTTC. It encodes CASSKWTSWGPDEQFF.

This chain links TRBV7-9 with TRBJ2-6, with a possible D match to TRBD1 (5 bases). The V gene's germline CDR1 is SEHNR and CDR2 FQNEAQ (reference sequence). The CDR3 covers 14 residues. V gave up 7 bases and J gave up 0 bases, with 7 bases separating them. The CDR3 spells CASTDSSGANVLTF. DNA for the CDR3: TGTGCCAGCACCGACAGCTCTGGGGCCAACGTCCTGACTTTC.

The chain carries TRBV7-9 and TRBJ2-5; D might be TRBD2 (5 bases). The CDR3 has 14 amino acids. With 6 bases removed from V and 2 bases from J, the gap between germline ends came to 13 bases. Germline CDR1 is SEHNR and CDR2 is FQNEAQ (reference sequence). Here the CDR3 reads CASSHSGNQETQYF. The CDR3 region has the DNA TGTGCCAGCAGTCATTCCGGGAATCAAGAGACCCAGTACTTC.

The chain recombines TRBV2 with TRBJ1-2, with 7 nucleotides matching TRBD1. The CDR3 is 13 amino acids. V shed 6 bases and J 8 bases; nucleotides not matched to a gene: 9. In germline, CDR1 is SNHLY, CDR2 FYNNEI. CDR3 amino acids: CASRVDREGGYTF. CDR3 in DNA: TGTGCCAGCAGGGTAGACAGGGAAGGAGGCTACACCTTC.

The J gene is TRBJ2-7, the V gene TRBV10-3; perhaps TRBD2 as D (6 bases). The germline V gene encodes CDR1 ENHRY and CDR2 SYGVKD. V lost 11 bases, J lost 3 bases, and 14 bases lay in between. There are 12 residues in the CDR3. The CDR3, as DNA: TGTGCCTCGGGACTCTTGCTCTACGAGCAGTACTTC. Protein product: CASGLLLYEQYF.

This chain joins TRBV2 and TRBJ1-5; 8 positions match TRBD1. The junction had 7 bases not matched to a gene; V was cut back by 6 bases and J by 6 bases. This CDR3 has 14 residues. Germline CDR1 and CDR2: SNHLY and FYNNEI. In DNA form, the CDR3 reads TGTGCCAGCAGGGGTCCGACAGGGGCTCAGCCCCAGCATTTT. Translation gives CASRGPTGAQPQHF.

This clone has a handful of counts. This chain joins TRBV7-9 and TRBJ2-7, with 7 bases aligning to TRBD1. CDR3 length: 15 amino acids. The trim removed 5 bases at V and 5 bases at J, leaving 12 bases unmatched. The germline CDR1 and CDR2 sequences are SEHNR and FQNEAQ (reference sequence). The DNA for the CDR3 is TGTGCCAGCAGCACCTGGACAGGTGGTTGGGACGAGCAGTACTTC. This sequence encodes CASSTWTGGWDEQYF.